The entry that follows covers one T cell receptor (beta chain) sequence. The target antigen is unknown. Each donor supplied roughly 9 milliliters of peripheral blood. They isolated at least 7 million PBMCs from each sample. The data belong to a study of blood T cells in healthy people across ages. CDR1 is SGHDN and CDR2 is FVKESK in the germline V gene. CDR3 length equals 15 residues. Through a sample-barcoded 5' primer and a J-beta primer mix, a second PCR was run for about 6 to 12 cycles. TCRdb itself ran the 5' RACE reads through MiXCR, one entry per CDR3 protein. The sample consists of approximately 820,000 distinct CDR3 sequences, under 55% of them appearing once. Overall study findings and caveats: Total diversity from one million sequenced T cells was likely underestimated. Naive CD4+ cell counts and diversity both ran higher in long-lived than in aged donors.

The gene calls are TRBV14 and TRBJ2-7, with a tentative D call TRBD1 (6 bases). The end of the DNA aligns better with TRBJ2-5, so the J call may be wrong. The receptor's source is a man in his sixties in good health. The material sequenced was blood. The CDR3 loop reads CASSQATGNQETQYF. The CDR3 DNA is TGTGCCAGCAGCCAAGCCACAGGGAATCAAGAGACCCAGTACTTC.